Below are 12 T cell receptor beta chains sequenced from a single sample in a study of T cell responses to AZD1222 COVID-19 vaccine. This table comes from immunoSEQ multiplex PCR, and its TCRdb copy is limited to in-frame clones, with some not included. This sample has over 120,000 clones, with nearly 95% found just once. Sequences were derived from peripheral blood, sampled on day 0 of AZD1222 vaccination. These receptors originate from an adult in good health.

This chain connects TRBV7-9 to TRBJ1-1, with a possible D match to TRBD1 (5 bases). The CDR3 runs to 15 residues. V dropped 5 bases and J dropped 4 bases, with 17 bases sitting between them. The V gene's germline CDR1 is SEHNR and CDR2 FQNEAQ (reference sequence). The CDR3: CASSPRRGEATEAFF. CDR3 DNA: TGTGCCAGCAGCCCCCGCCGGGGGGAGGCCACTGAAGCTTTCTTT.

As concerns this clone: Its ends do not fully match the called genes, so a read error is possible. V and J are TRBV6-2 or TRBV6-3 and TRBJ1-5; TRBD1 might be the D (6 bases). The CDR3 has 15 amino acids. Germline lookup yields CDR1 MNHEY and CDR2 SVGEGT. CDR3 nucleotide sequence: TGTGCCAGCAGTTACGGGGGCAGGGGCAACCAGCCCCAGCATTTT. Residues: CASSYGGRGNQPQHF.

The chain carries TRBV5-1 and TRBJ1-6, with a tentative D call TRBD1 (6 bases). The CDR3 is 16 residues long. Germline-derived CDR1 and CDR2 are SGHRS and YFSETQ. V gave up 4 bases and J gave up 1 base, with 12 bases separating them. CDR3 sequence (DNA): TGCGCCAGCAGCCAGACACAGGGATCCTATAATTCACCCCTCCACTTT. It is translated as CASSQTQGSYNSPLHF.

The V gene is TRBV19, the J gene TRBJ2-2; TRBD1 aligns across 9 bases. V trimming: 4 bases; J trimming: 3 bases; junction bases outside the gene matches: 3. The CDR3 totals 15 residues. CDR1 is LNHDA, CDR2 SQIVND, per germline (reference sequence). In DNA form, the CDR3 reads TGTGCCAGTAGTAACAGGGGGCTGGACACCGGGGAGCTGTTTTTT. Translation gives CASSNRGLDTGELFF.

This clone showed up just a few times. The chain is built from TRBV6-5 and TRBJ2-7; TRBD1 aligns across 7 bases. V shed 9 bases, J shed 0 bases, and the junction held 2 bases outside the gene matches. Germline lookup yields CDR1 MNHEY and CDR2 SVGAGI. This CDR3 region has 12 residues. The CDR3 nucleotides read TGTGCCAGTAGGGACAGCTCCTACGAGCAGTACTTC. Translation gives CASRDSSYEQYF.

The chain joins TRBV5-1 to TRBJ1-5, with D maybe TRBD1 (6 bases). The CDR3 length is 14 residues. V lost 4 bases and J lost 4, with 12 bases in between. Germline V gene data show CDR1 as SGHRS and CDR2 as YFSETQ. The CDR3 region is CASSPLGANQPQHF. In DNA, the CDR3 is TGCGCCAGCAGCCCGTTGGGGGCGAATCAGCCCCAGCATTTT.

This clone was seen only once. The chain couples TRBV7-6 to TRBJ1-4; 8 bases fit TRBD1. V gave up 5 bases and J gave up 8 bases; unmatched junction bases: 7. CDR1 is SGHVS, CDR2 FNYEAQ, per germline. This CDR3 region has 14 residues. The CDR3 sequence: CASSVQGAREKLFF. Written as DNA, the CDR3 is TGTGCCAGCAGCGTGCAGGGGGCGAGGGAAAAACTGTTTTTT. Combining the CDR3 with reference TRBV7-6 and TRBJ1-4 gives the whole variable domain GAGVSQSPRYKVTKRGQDVALRCDPISGHVSLYWYRQALGQGPEFLTYFNYEAQQDKSGLPNDRFSAERPEGSISTLTIQRTEQRDSAMYRCASSVQGAREKLFFGSGTQLSVL.

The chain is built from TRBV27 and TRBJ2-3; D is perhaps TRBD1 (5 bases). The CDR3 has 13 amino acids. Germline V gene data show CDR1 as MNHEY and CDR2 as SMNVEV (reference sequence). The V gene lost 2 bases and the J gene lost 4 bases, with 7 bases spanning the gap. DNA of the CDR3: TGTGCCAGCAGTTTACTAGGGGCAGATACGCAGTATTTT. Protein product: CASSLLGADTQYF.

CDR3 DNA sequence: TGTGCCAGCAGTTTACAGGGGATGAACACTGAAGCTTTCTTT. Translation gives CASSLQGMNTEAFF. This rearrangement joins TRBV27 to TRBJ1-1; tentatively, D is TRBD1 (6 bases). Looked up from germline, CDR1 is MNHEY and CDR2 is SMNVEV (reference sequence). Trimming left V 2 bases short and J 0 bases short, with 7 bases between. The CDR3 totals 14 residues.

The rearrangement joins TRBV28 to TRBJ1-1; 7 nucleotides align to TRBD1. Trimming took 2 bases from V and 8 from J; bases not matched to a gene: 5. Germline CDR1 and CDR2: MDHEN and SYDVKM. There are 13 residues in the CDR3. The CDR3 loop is CASSLPGQLEAFF. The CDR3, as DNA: TGTGCCAGCAGTTTACCGGGACAGTTAGAAGCTTTCTTT.

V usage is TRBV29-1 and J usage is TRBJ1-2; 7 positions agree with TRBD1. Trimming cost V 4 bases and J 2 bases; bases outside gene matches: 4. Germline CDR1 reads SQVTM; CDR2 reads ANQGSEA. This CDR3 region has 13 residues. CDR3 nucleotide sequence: TGCAGCGTTGGGTTGACAGGGAACTATGGCTACACCTTC. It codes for CSVGLTGNYGYTF.

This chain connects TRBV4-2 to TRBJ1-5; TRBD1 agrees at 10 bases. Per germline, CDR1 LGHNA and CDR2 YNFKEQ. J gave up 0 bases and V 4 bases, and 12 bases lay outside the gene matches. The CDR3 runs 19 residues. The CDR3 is CASSRVTGGDPLSNQPQHF. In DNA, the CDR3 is TGTGCCAGCAGCCGAGTGACAGGGGGCGACCCCCTTAGCAATCAGCCCCAGCATTTT.